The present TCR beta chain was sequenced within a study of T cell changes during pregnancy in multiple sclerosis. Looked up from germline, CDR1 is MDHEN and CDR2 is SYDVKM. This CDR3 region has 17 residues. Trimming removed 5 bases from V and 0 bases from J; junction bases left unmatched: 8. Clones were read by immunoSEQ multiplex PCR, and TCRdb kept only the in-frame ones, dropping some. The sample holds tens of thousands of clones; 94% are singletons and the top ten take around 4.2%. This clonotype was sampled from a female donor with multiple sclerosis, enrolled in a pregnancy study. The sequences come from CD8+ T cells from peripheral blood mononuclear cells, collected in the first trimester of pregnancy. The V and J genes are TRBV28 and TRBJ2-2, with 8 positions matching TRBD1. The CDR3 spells CASSDPGQVTNTGELFF. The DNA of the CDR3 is TGTGCCAGCAGTGATCCGGGACAGGTCACGAACACCGGGGAGCTGTTTTTT.